The source of this T cell receptor beta chain is a study of T cells expressing NK-cell markers. Study as a whole: Seven donors tested HCMV-seropositive and one tested seronegative among the eight sequenced.

Of note for this clonotype: The antigen remains undetermined.

General observations from the study: Also leading the CD3+CD56-NKG2C+ fraction in a handful of donors were these clonotypes.

TCRdb re-called the 5' RACE reads and shows each CDR3 protein once, DNA omitted. The sample has about 190,000 distinct CDR3 sequences. This CDR3 has 16 residues. Germline assignment: CDR1 MNHEY and CDR2 SVGEGT. The sequence derives from a man aged 18 to 70 in good health. Sample: blood T cells: a sorted CD56 or NKG2C T cell subset, CD4+ or CD8+ T cells, or bulk PBMC T cells (not recorded which). The chain uses TRBV6-2 or TRBV6-3 and TRBJ2-7; checking the TCRdb D call of TRBD1 is not possible without DNA. Here the CDR3 reads CASSYSTRGGAYEQYF.